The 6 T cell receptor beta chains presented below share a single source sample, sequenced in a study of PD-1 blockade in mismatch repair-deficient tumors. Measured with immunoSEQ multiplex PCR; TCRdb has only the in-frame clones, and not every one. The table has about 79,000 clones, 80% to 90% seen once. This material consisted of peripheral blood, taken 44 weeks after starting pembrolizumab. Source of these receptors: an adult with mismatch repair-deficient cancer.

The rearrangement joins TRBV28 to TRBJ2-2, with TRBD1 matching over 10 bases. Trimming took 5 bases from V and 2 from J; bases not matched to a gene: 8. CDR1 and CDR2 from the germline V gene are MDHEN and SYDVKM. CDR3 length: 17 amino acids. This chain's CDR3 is CASSIPRDRGNTGELFF. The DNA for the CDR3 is TGTGCCAGCAGTATACCGAGGGACAGGGGTAACACCGGGGAGCTGTTTTTT. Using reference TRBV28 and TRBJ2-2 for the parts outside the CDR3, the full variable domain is DVKVTQSSRYLVKRTGEKVFLECVQDMDHENMFWYRQDPGLGLRLIYFSYDVKMKEKGDIPEGYSVSREKKERFSLILESASTNQTSMYLCASSIPRDRGNTGELFFGEGSRLTVL.

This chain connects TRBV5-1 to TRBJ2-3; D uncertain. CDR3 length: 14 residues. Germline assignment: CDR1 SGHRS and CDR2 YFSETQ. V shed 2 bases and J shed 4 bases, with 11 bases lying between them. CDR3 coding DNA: TGCGCCAGCAGCTTCGGCAGACGGGCAGATACGCAGTATTTT. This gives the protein CASSFGRRADTQYF. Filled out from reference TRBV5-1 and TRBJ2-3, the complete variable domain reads KAGVTQTPRYLIKTRGQQVTLSCSPISGHRSVSWYQQTPGQGLQFLFEYFSETQRNKGNFPGRFSGRQFSNSRSEMNVSTLELGDSALYLCASSFGRRADTQYFGPGTRLTVL.

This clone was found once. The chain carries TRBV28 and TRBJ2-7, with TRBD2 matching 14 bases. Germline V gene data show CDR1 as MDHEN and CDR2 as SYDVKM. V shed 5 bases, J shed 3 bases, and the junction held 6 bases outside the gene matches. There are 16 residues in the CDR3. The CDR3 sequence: CASSPRGLAGVYEQYF. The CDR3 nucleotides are TGTGCCAGCAGTCCCAGGGGACTAGCGGGAGTCTACGAGCAGTACTTC. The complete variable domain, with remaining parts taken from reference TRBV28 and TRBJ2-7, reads DVKVTQSSRYLVKRTGEKVFLECVQDMDHENMFWYRQDPGLGLRLIYFSYDVKMKEKGDIPEGYSVSREKKERFSLILESASTNQTSMYLCASSPRGLAGVYEQYFGPGTRLTVT.

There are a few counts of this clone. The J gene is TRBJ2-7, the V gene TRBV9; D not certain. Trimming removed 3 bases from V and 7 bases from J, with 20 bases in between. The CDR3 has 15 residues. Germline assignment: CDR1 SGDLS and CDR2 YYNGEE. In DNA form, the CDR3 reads TGTGCCAGCAGCGACAAACCCTCCATCCTTACGGAGCAGTACTTC. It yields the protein CASSDKPSILTEQYF.

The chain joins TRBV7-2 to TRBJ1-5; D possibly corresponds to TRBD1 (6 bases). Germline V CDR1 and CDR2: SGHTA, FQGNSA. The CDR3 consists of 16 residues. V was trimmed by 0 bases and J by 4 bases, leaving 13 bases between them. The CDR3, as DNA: TGTGCCAGCAGCTTAGCCGGGGGGGGCGGGAATCAGCCCCAGCATTTT. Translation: CASSLAGGGGNQPQHF.

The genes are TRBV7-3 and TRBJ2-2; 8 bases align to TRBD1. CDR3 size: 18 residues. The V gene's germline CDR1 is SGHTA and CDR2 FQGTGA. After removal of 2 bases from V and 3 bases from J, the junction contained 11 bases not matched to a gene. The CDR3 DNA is TGTGCCAGCAGCTTAGGATTAAGTCAGGGGGCGGACACCGGGGAGCTGTTTTTT. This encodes CASSLGLSQGADTGELFF.